This T cell receptor (beta chain) was sequenced in a study of cytomegalovirus exposure and HLA in healthy donors. The study's findings and limits: Confirmation was obtained in vitro that three CMV-associated chains are specific for CMV antigens. The authors judged a highly shared variant cluster likely a sequencing artifact. Segments of the TCR beta V type were, in most cases, productive about 87% or about 30% of the time in an earlier analysis.

With regard to this clone: Its antigen is still unknown.

Researchers ran the PCR with 60 Vbeta and 13 Jbeta primers. Clones were read by immunoSEQ multiplex PCR, and TCRdb kept only the in-frame ones, dropping some. The sample table includes over 200,000 clones. The CDR3 is 15 amino acids. Trimming pared 0 bases from V and 1 base from J, leaving 9 bases between. The germline V gene has CDR1 LGHNA and CDR2 YSLEER. The chain is built from TRBV4-3 and TRBJ1-2; a weak D match, TRBD1 (5 bases). This TCR came from a young woman in good health and CMV-seropositive. Sample: PBMCs. The CDR3 region is CASSQDRGDNYGYTF. DNA for the CDR3: TGCGCCAGCAGCCAAGATCGGGGGGATAACTATGGCTACACCTTC.